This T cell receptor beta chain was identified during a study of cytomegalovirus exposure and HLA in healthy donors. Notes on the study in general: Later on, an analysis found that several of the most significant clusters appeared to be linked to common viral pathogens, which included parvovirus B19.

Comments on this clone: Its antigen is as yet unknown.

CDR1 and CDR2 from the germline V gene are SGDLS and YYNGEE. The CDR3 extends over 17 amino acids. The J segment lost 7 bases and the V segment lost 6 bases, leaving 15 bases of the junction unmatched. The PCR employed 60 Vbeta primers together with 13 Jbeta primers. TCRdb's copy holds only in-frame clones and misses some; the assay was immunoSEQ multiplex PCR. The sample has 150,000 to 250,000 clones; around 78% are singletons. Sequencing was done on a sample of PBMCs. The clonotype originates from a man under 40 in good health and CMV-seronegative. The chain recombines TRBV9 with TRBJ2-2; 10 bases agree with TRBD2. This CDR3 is CASTRGGLAGVGGELFF. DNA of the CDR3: TGTGCCAGCACCCGAGGTGGTCTAGCGGGAGTCGGCGGGGAGCTGTTTTTT.